The clone carrying this TCR beta chain was observed a few times. The CDR3 covers 14 residues. The V and J ends lost 0 bases and 6 bases respectively, with 9 bases between them. Per germline, CDR1 SGHTA and CDR2 FQGTGA. Libraries were prepared by immunoSEQ multiplex PCR; TCRdb keeps only in-frame clonotypes and omits some of them. The table lists over 700,000 clones, roughly 72% of them singletons. This entry is derived from a study of shared clonotypes between healthy human individuals. This sequence was found in a woman aged 30 to 39 in good health. The chain has TRBV7-3 and TRBJ2-1; tentatively, D is TRBD2 (6 bases). Sequenced material: memory CD4+ T cells sorted from blood. Subset noted: CD45RA-negative fraction. The DNA for the CDR3 is TGTGCCAGCAGCTTAACTCCCGGGAGCAATGAGCAGTTCTTC. Its translation: CASSLTPGSNEQFF.